The entry that follows covers one T cell receptor beta chain sequence. As yet, its antigen is unknown. Donors were ostensibly healthy at sampling, although undocumented immune exposures were probable. The sample is drawn from a study of cytomegalovirus exposure and HLA in healthy donors. PCR was performed using 60 Vbeta and 13 Jbeta primers. Clones were read by immunoSEQ multiplex PCR, and TCRdb kept only the in-frame ones, dropping some. This table has some 90,000 clones, 65% to 75% appearing once. Study-wide results and caveats: Later analysis found that TCR beta chains associated with HLA were more clonally expanded than other, equally common chains. Later on, an analysis showed TCR association rates differing by HLA locus, with DRB1 the most and HLA-C the fewest. The later analysis indicated that the majority of CMV-associated TCR beta chains appeared HLA-restricted.

Sequenced material: PBMCs. This TCR was recovered from a woman between 65 and 79 years old in good health and CMV-seropositive.

CDR3 protein: CASSLVVSTDTQYF. The DNA of the CDR3 is TGTGCCAGCAGCTTGGTAGTTAGCACAGATACGCAGTATTTT. This chain links TRBV5-6 with TRBJ2-3; D remains unclear. The CDR3 length is 14 residues. With 0 bases removed from V and 0 bases from J, the gap between germline ends came to 5 bases. From germline, CDR1 is SGHDT and CDR2 YYEEEE.